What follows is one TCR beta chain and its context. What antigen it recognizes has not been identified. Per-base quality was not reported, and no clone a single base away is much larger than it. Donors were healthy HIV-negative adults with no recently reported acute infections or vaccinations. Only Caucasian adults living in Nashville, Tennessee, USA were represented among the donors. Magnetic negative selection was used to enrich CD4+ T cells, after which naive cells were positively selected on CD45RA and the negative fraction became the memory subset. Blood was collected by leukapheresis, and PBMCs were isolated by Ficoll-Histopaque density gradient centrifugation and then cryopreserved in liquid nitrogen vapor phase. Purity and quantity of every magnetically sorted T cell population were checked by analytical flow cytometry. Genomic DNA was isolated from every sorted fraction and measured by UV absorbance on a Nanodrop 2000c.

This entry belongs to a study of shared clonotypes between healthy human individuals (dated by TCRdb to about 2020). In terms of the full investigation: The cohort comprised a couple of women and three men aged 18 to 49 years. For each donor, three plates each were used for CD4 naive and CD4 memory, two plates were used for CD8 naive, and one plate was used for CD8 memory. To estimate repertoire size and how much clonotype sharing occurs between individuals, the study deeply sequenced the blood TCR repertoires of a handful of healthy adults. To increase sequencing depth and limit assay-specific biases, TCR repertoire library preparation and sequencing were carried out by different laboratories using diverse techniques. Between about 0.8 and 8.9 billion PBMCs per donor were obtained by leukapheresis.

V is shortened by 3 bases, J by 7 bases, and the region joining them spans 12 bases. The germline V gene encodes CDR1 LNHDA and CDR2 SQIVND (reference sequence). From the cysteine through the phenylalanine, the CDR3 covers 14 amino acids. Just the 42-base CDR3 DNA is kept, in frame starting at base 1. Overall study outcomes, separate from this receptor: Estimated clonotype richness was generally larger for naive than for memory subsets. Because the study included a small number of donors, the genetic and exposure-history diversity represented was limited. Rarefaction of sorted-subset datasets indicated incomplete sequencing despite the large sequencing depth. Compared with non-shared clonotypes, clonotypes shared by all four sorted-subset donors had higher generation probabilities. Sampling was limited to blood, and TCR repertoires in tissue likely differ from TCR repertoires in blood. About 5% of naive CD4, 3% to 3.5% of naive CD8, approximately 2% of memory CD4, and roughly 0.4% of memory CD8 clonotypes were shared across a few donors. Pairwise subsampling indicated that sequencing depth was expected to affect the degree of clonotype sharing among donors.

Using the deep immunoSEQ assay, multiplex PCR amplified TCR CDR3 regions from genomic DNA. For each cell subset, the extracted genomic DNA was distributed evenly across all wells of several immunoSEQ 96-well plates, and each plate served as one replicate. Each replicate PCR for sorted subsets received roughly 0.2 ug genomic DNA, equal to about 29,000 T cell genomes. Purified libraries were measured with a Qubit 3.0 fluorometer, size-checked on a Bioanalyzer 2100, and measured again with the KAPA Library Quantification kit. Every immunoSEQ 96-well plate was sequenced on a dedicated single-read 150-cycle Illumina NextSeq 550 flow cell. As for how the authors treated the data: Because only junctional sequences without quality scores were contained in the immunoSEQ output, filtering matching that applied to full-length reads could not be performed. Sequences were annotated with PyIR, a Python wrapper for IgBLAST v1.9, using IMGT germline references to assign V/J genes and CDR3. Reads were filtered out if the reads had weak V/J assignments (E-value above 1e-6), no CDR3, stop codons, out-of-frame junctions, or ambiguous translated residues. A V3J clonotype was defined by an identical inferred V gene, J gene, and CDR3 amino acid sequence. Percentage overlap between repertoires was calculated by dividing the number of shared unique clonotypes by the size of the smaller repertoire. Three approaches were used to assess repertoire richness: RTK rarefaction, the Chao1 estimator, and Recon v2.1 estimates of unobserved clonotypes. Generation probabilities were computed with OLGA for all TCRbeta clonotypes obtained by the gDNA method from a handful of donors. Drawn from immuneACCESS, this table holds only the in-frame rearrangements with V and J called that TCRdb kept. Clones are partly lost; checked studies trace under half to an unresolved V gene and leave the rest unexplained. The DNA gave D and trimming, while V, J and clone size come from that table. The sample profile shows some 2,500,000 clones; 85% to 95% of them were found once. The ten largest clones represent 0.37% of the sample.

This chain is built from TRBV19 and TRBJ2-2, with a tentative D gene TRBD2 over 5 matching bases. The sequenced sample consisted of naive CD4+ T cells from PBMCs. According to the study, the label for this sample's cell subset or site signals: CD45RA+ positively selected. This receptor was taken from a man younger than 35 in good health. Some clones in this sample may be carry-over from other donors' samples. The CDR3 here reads CASSMNRGNGELFF. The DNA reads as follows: TGTGCCAGTAGTATGAACAGAGGGAACGGGGAGCTGTTTTTT. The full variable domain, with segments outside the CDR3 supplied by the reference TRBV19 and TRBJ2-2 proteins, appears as DGGITQSPKYLFRKEGQNVTLSCEQNLNHDAMYWYRQDPGQGLRLIYYSQIVNDFQKGDIAEGYSVSREKKESFPLTVTSAQKNPTAFYLCASSMNRGNGELFFGEGSRLTVL.